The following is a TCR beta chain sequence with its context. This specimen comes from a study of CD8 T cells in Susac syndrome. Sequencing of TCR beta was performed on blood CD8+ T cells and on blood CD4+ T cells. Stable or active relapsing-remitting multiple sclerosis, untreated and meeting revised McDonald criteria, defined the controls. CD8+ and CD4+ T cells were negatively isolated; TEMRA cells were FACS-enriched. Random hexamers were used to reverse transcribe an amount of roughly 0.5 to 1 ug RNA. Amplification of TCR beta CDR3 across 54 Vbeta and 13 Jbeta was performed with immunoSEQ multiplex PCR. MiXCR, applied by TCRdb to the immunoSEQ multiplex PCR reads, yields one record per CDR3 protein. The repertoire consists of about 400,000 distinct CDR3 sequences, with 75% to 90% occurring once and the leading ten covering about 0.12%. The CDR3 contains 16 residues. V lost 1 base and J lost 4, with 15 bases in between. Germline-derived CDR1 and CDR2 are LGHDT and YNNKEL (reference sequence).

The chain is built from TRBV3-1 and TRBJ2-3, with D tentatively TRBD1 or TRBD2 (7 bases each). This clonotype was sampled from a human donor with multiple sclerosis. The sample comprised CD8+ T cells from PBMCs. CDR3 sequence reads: CASSQVDGGTADTQYF. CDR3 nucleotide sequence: TGTGCCAGCAGCCAAGTAGACGGGGGGACAGCAGATACGCAGTATTTT.